The 26 T cell receptor beta chains below were found in one sample sequenced in a study of molecular identifiers for immune sequencing clone quantification. TCRdb reprocessed the PCR reads with MiXCR, giving one entry per CDR3 protein. The sample includes 490,000 or so distinct CDR3 sequences, about a fifth of them seen just once. Sample: naive CD8+ T cells from blood, with Jurkat cell RNA spiked in. Subset in this sample: FACS-sorted CD8+CD4-CCR7+CD45RA+ naive T cells. These receptors were taken from a human donor in good health. Some libraries in this study had Jurkat cell RNA spiked in.

Comments on this clonotype: Given a much more abundant clone one base away, this may be a read error. The chain uses TRBV4-1 and TRBJ2-5; D remains ambiguous. CDR3 length: 15 amino acids. The ends were cut back, 1 base at V and 4 bases at J, with 13 bases in the middle. The germline CDR1 and CDR2 sequences are MGHRA and YSYEKL. Here the CDR3 DNA reads TGCGCCAGCAGCCAAGTCGGTCAGCTTCGAGAGACCCAGTACTTC. Translation gives CASSQVGQLRETQYF.

This clonotype was seen at least ten times. This chain joins TRBV7-2 and TRBJ2-7; 10 bases fit TRBD1. The CDR3 runs to 14 residues. The germline V gene has CDR1 SGHTA and CDR2 FQGNSA. The V and J ends lost 4 bases and 7 bases, in that order; junction bases with no gene match: 7. The CDR3 spells CASSSRDRGLEQYF. CDR3 in DNA: TGTGCCAGCAGCTCGAGGGACAGGGGATTGGAGCAGTACTTC.

This clonotype was recorded a few times. V usage is TRBV18 and J usage is TRBJ2-3; a weak D match, TRBD2 (5 bases). V dropped 3 bases and J dropped 2 bases, with 12 bases sitting between them. The length of the CDR3 is 15 residues. Germline-derived CDR1 and CDR2 are KGHSH and LQKENI. Written as DNA, the CDR3 is TGTGCCAGCTCACCGCTCCAGGAGGACACAGATACGCAGTATTTT. Translating gives CASSPLQEDTDTQYF.

Many counts were recorded for this clonotype. J is TRBJ1-1 and V is TRBV4-3; D call uncertain. V lost 0 bases to trimming and J lost 0 bases, with 8 bases between them. Per the germline V gene, CDR1 is LGHNA and CDR2 is YSLEER. The CDR3 length is 15 residues. CDR3 coding DNA: TGCGCCAGCAGCCAAGAGGCAGAGATGAACACTGAAGCTTTCTTT. Translated: CASSQEAEMNTEAFF.

This clonotype has at least ten counts. The CDR3 protein is CASASFPSGELTDTQYF. CDR3 DNA sequence: TGCGCCAGCGCCTCGTTCCCTAGCGGGGAATTAACAGATACGCAGTATTTT. This chain uses TRBV5-1 with TRBJ2-3; 9 bases map to TRBD2. The germline CDR1 and CDR2 sequences are SGHRS and YFSETQ. The CDR3 loop spans 17 amino acids. With V trimmed by 7 bases and J by 3 bases, 15 bases remained unmatched.

This clonotype was seen once. This may arise from a read error, as a much more abundant clone is one base away. CDR3 protein: CASSVTGAHAEAFF. DNA of the CDR3: TGTGCCAGCAGCGTAACCGGGGCCCACGCTGAAGCTTTCTTT. V is TRBV9 and J is TRBJ1-1, with D tentatively TRBD1 (5 bases). Germline-derived CDR1 and CDR2 are SGDLS and YYNGEE. The CDR3 has 14 residues. V lost 1 base to trimming and J lost 6 bases, with 13 bases between them.

This clonotype showed up many times. The chain couples TRBV7-3 to TRBJ2-2; D is uncertain. V was clipped by 1 base and J by 0 bases, with 6 bases between them. The germline CDR1 and CDR2 sequences are SGHTA and FQGTGA. CDR3 length: 15 residues. DNA for the CDR3: TGTGCCAGCAGCTTAATTGCGGCGAACACCGGGGAGCTGTTTTTT. Its translation is CASSLIAANTGELFF.

Comments on this clonotype: A much bigger clone sits one base away, suggesting this may be a read error. The chain has TRBV20-1 and TRBJ2-7, with 7 bases identical to TRBD1. Germline V gives CDR1 DFQATT, CDR2 SNEGSKA (reference sequence). The CDR3 runs 13 residues. The CDR3 loop is CSPRDSFSYERYF. CDR3 bases: TGCAGTCCCCGGGACAGCTTCTCCTACGAGCGGTACTTC.

Ten or more counts support this clonotype. This chain uses TRBV28 with TRBJ2-7; 7 bases line up with TRBD1. Germline V CDR1 and CDR2: MDHEN, SYDVKM. The CDR3 consists of 16 residues. With V trimmed by 5 bases and J by 0 bases, 10 bases remained unmatched. The CDR3 DNA is TGTGCCAGCAGTCCCGAAGATCGGACAGGCTCCTACGAGCAGTACTTC. This translates into CASSPEDRTGSYEQYF. The variable domain in full, with the rest retrieved from reference TRBV28 and TRBJ2-7, is DVKVTQSSRYLVKRTGEKVFLECVQDMDHENMFWYRQDPGLGLRLIYFSYDVKMKEKGDIPEGYSVSREKKERFSLILESASTNQTSMYLCASSPEDRTGSYEQYFGPGTRLTVT.

Points on this clonotype: At one boundary the junction diverges from the germline segment, which might be a read error. The V gene is TRBV12-3 or TRBV12-4, the J gene TRBJ2-1, with TRBD2 matching 10 bases. CDR3 length: 17 amino acids. CDR3 residues: CASRLVLAGGSFNEQFF. Written as DNA, the CDR3 is TGTGCCAGCCGTTTAGTATTAGCGGGAGGAAGTTTCAATGAGCAGTTCTTC.

The chain carries TRBV5-1 and TRBJ1-2; 9 positions match TRBD1. The CDR3 is 16 residues long. Per germline, CDR1 SGHRS and CDR2 YFSETQ. V lost 1 base to trimming and J lost 6 bases; unmatched junction nucleotides: 10. Here the CDR3 DNA reads TGCGCCAGCAGCTTGTTTGTGACAGGGGGTGACAATGGCTACACCTTC. It is translated as CASSLFVTGGDNGYTF.

The rearrangement joins TRBV6-2 or TRBV6-3 to TRBJ1-2; D may be TRBD1 (5 bases). Germline lookup yields CDR1 MNHEY and CDR2 SVGEGT. This CDR3 is built from 15 residues. V was cut by 2 bases and J by 4 bases, with 14 bases left in between. For the CDR3, the DNA is TGTGCCAGCAGTTACGATCCCACCGGGACCTATGGCTACACCTTC. Translation gives CASSYDPTGTYGYTF.

This clonotype occurred many times. The rearrangement joins TRBV7-9 to TRBJ2-7; D is ambiguous. Trimming removed 5 bases from V and 6 bases from J, with 20 bases in between. In germline, CDR1 is SEHNR, CDR2 FQNEAQ (reference sequence). There are 15 residues in the CDR3. The CDR3 spells CASSPLEIQPLEQYF. CDR3 DNA sequence: TGTGCCAGCAGCCCCCTGGAAATACAGCCCCTCGAGCAGTACTTC. The entire variable domain, with the rest obtained from reference TRBV7-9 and TRBJ2-7, is as follows: DTGVSQNPRHKITKRGQNVTFRCDPISEHNRLYWYRQTLGQGPEFLTYFQNEAQLEKSRLLSDRFSAERPKGSFSTLEIQRTEQGDSAMYLCASSPLEIQPLEQYFGPGTRLTVT.

This clonotype was observed a handful of times. This chain joins TRBV4-3 and TRBJ2-1; unclear D gene. This CDR3 comprises 15 residues. V was clipped by 1 base and J by 7 bases, with 14 bases between them. The germline V gene has CDR1 LGHNA and CDR2 YSLEER. This chain's CDR3 is CASSQGPVTSNEQFF. CDR3 nucleotides: TGCGCCAGCAGCCAAGGACCGGTTACGTCAAATGAGCAGTTCTTC.

This clonotype was observed many times. The J gene is TRBJ1-1, the V gene TRBV29-1; D perhaps matches TRBD1 (5 bases). Germline-derived CDR1 and CDR2 are SQVTM and ANQGSEA. This CDR3 contains 13 residues. V was pared by 1 base and J by 4 bases, with 10 bases between. CDR3 nucleotide sequence: TGCAGCGTTGAAGGGCAGGGAGGCACTGAAGCTTTCTTT. It yields the protein CSVEGQGGTEAFF.

As for this clonotype: A much larger clone differs from this one at a single base, so this may be a read error. The gene calls are TRBV7-6 and TRBJ1-4; the match to TRBD1 covers 8 bases. Germline V gene sequence: CDR1 SGHVS, CDR2 FNYEAQ. The CDR3 spans 16 residues. V dropped 8 bases and J dropped 4; count of bases not matched to a gene: 12. The CDR3 spells CASGSTGTGSNEKLFF. DNA of the CDR3: TGTGCCAGCGGCTCGACCGGGACAGGAAGTAATGAAAAACTGTTTTTT.

This clonotype was recorded many times. This chain links TRBV12-3 or TRBV12-4 with TRBJ2-7; D gene uncertain. V lost 5 bases, J lost 2 bases, and 7 bases lay in between. This CDR3 contains 12 residues. The chain's CDR3 is CASSLDTYEQYF. CDR3 in DNA: TGTGCCAGCAGTCTCGACACCTACGAGCAGTACTTC.

This clonotype showed up just a few times. The chain has TRBV19 and TRBJ1-2; D is undetermined. The CDR3 sequence is 13 residues long. Germline V gene sequence: CDR1 LNHDA, CDR2 SQIVND (reference sequence). Trimming left V 7 bases short and J 4 bases short, with 13 bases between. The chain's CDR3 is CASTLGLFYGYTF. CDR3 DNA sequence: TGTGCCAGTACCTTAGGACTGTTCTATGGCTACACCTTC.

This chain joins TRBV6-6 and TRBJ1-5, with D perhaps given as TRBD1 or TRBD2 (5 bases each). The J call may not be correct, given that the DNA end is closer to TRBJ2-3. The CDR3 length is 14 residues. CDR1 and CDR2 from the germline V gene are MNHNY and SVGAGI (reference sequence). The CDR3 DNA follows: TGTGCCAGCAGTGGGTGGGGGTTAACTGAGCCCCAGTATTTT. Its protein is CASSGWGLTEPQYF.

The chain joins TRBV12-3 or TRBV12-4 to TRBJ1-1, with D unresolved. Trimming left V 3 bases short and J 0 bases short, with 8 bases between. The CDR3 is 14 residues long. The CDR3 sequence: CASSFYGLNTEAFF. DNA of the CDR3: TGTGCCAGCAGTTTCTATGGGTTGAACACTGAAGCTTTCTTT.

The chain uses TRBV6-2 or TRBV6-3 and TRBJ2-1; tentatively, D is TRBD2 (6 bases). V gave up 1 base and J gave up 0 bases, with 13 bases separating them. The CDR3 contains 17 residues. Per the germline V gene, CDR1 is MNHEY and CDR2 is SVGEGT. CDR3 residues: CASSYLLASSSYNEQFF. The CDR3 coding sequence is TGTGCCAGCAGTTACTTACTAGCAAGCAGCTCCTACAATGAGCAGTTCTTC.

The V gene is TRBV13, the J gene TRBJ1-5; unclear D gene. The CDR3 is 16 amino acids. Germline CDR1 is PRHDT and CDR2 is FYEKMQ (reference sequence). V dropped 4 bases and J dropped 3 bases, with 16 bases sitting between them. CDR3 sequence (DNA): TGTGCCAGCAGCTCGCCCCAGCCCCATGACAATCAGCCCCAGCATTTT. This sequence encodes CASSSPQPHDNQPQHF.

The chain couples TRBV7-9 to TRBJ2-2; D not certain. CDR1 and CDR2 from the germline V gene are SEHNR and FQNEAQ (reference sequence). V gave up 5 bases and J gave up 6 bases, with 13 bases separating them. The CDR3 spans 14 residues. The CDR3 coding sequence is TGTGCCAGCAGCCCTTGGCTCGGATCCGGGGAGCTGTTTTTT. Residues: CASSPWLGSGELFF.

This clonotype has more than one count but fewer than ten. This rearrangement joins TRBV4-3 to TRBJ1-2; TRBD1 matches 7 bases. The V gene's germline CDR1 is LGHNA and CDR2 YSLEER. V lost 1 base to trimming and J lost 4 bases; unmatched junction nucleotides: 6. CDR3 length: 15 residues. CDR3 sequence: CASSQGRGLAYGYTF. The CDR3 DNA is TGCGCCAGCAGCCAAGGGAGGGGGCTCGCCTATGGCTACACCTTC.

This clonotype came up many times. V usage is TRBV28 and J usage is TRBJ1-5; D gene uncertain. The CDR3 is made up of 14 amino acids. The V gene lost 7 bases and the J gene lost 5 bases, with 15 bases spanning the gap. The germline V gene encodes CDR1 MDHEN and CDR2 SYDVKM. The CDR3 DNA is TGTGCCAGCACCCCCACGCAAGGAGATCAGCCCCAGCATTTT. It codes for CASTPTQGDQPQHF.

As to this clonotype: A much larger clone lies one base from this, so it may be a read error. The chain joins TRBV27 to TRBJ2-3; maybe TRBD2 (6 bases). The CDR3 runs 16 residues. Trimming cost V 5 bases and J 11 bases, with 26 bases left between them. The V gene's germline CDR1 is MNHEY and CDR2 SMNVEV (reference sequence). The CDR3 region is CASSTTGLNSRNMQYF. The CDR3 nucleotides are TGTGCCAGCAGTACAACGGGACTCAACTCCCGGAATATGCAGTATTTT.